This T cell receptor beta chain was found in a study of T cells in Graves' hyperthyroidism and ophthalmopathy. Study-wide results and caveats: The model made its ophthalmopathy prediction, and onset followed a median approximately 7 months later. A model using 13 V-J features told ophthalmopathy apart from stable hyperthyroidism.

Concerning this clonotype: Its antigen is undetermined.

The length of the CDR3 is 16 residues. With 4 bases clipped from V and 4 bases from J, the junction kept 7 bases outside the gene matches. The source material, RNA transcripts, was used to amplify TCR beta CDR3 regions. HTBI primers were the set used in a first-round RT-PCR of the TCR CDR3. TCRdb redid the calling of the multiplex PCR reads with MiXCR, one entry per CDR3 protein. This sample yields roughly 700,000 distinct CDR3 sequences, of which roughly 32% are seen a single time; 30% to 40% belongs to the top ten. Lactation, pregnancy, other autoimmune disease or uncontrolled infection excluded patients. Diagnostic decisions used clinical symptoms, serum thyroxine and TRAb, thyroid ultrasound and orbital computed tomography.

This chain links TRBV12-3 or TRBV12-4 with TRBJ1-5, with 10 bases that match TRBD1. Material for sequencing was blood. This receptor was identified in a woman in her thirties or forties with Graves' hyperthyroidism. The CDR3 loop reads CASSYPGQGKNQPQHF. CDR3 coding DNA: TGTGCCAGCAGTTACCCGGGACAGGGGAAGAATCAGCCCCAGCATTTT.